These T cell receptor beta chains were read from a single sample in a study of blood T cell repertoires in COVID-19. Measured with immunoSEQ multiplex PCR; TCRdb has only the in-frame clones, and not every one. Here the sample spans roughly 290,000 clones, roughly 89% being singletons. The sequenced sample was peripheral blood. The receptors shown here come from a man aged 25-45 years with acute or convalescent COVID-19. CDR3s leave out the opening cysteine and the closing phenylalanine or tryptophan.

j_call v_call cdr3_aa
TRBJ1-4 TRBV6-5 ASSYILTGGVEKLF
TRBJ2-5 TRBV7-3 ASSTAGGRETQY
TRBJ2-5 TRBV19 ASSIGLAGGYQETQY
TRBJ1-5 TRBV19 ASSILSTNQPQH
TRBJ1-2 TRBV2 ASSEIGADYGYT
TRBJ1-6 TRBV5-4 ASSPGNPYNSPLH
TRBJ2-2 TRBV9 ASSVGVTGLTGELF
TRBJ1-5 TRBV5-6 ASSLGRGPQPQH
TRBJ2-7 TRBV10-1 ASSDGRGYEQY
TRBJ1-5 TRBV15 ATSRAVGANQPQH
TRBJ1-2 TRBV24-1 ATSHSLYGYT
TRBJ2-7 TRBV19 ASTPGTGAYEQY
TRBJ1-2 TRBV19 ASSIARTNYGYT